Listed here are 32 T cell receptor beta chains from one sample, sequenced in a study of blood T cell repertoires in COVID-19. TCRdb's table, derived via immunoSEQ multiplex PCR, lists solely in-frame clones and lacks some. In the table there are roughly 330,000 clones, roughly nine tenths of which are singletons. Sequenced material: peripheral blood. The origin of the receptors is a man between 18 and 35 years old who had recovered from COVID-19.

In this sample, this clone turned up a few times. CDR3 sequence: CASSTLAGGPFSSYEQYF. The CDR3 nucleotides read TGTGCCAGCAGCACACTAGCGGGAGGGCCTTTCTCTTCCTACGAGCAGTACTTC. The V gene is TRBV11-2, the J gene TRBJ2-7, with 13 bases identical to TRBD2. CDR3 length equals 18 residues. Germline CDR1 reads SGHAT; CDR2 reads FQNNGV. V lost 5 bases and J lost 1; bases outside the gene matches: 11.

The chain joins TRBV5-1 to TRBJ1-3, with D perhaps matching TRBD1 (5 bases). Germline assignment: CDR1 SGHRS and CDR2 YFSETQ. Trimming pared 4 bases from V and 4 bases from J, leaving 27 bases between. CDR3 length equals 19 residues. The chain's CDR3 is CASSSAPNSGPGYGNTIYF. The CDR3, as DNA: TGCGCCAGCAGCAGCGCCCCGAATTCAGGGCCAGGTTACGGAAACACCATATATTTT.

The table lists this clone with a count of one. The gene calls are TRBV19 and TRBJ1-1, with no clear D. The V end lost 3 bases, the J end lost 1 base, and 6 bases lay between the germline ends. The CDR3 covers 13 residues. CDR1 LNHDA and CDR2 SQIVND come from the germline V gene (reference sequence). The CDR3 sequence is CASSISRNTEAFF. The CDR3 DNA follows: TGTGCCAGTAGTATTAGCAGGAACACTGAAGCTTTCTTT.

This clone was picked up one time. The chain couples TRBV18 to TRBJ2-7, with TRBD2 matching 11 bases. This CDR3 is built from 16 residues. With V trimmed by 6 bases and J by 0 bases, 7 bases remained unmatched. Germline CDR1 reads KGHSH; CDR2 reads LQKENI. This chain's CDR3 is CASSGLAGGYSYEQYF. In nucleotides, the CDR3 is TGTGCCAGCTCGGGGCTAGCGGGGGGCTACTCCTACGAGCAGTACTTC.

The chain joins TRBV6-5 to TRBJ2-7; D is possibly TRBD2 (6 bases). The CDR3 extends over 15 amino acids. Per germline, CDR1 MNHEY and CDR2 SVGAGI. Trimming cost V 5 bases and J 0 bases, with 14 bases left between them. CDR3 DNA sequence: TGTGCCAGCAGTAGAAACCGGGACTCCTCCTACGAGCAGTACTTC. It yields the protein CASSRNRDSSYEQYF.

The sample holds one count of this clone. This chain links TRBV10-2 with TRBJ1-1; D is uncertain. Trimming stripped 6 bases from V and 8 bases from J, with 10 bases between. This CDR3 is built from 11 residues. Germline loops: CDR1 WSHSY, CDR2 SAAADI. For the CDR3, the DNA is TGCGCCAGCAGAGCTCAGAGGGAAGCTTTCTTT. Its translation: CASRAQREAFF.

The V gene is TRBV6-2 or TRBV6-3, the J gene TRBJ1-5; TRBD1 matches 8 bases. There are 17 residues in the CDR3. Germline CDR1 reads MNHEY; CDR2 reads SVGEGT. The trim removed 5 bases at V and 4 bases at J, leaving 13 bases unmatched. The CDR3 coding sequence is TGTGCCAGCAGTCCCCTTAGGACAGGGACGGGGAATCAGCCCCAGCATTTT. This gives the protein CASSPLRTGTGNQPQHF.

In its sample, this clone was seen once. CDR3 residues: CASSERGLALTDTQYF. The CDR3 DNA reads as TGTGCCAGCAGTGAACGGGGTTTGGCTCTGACAGATACGCAGTATTTT. This rearrangement joins TRBV6-1 to TRBJ2-3; weak D call: TRBD2 (5 bases). This CDR3 is 16 amino acids long. The germline V and J ends were trimmed by 2 bases and 3 bases, with 15 bases remaining between them. Germline-derived CDR1 and CDR2 are MNHNS and SASEGT.

The chain has TRBV19 and TRBJ1-2, with D tentatively TRBD1 (6 bases). The CDR3 is 14 residues long. The V end lost 9 bases, the J end lost 8 bases, and 22 bases lay between the germline ends. Germline-derived CDR1 and CDR2 are LNHDA and SQIVND (reference sequence). CDR3 sequence: CASVDSGESEGYTF. CDR3 nucleotide sequence: TGTGCCAGCGTGGACAGTGGGGAGTCGGAAGGCTACACCTTC.

This chain uses TRBV6-2 or TRBV6-3 with TRBJ2-3, with D perhaps matching TRBD2 (7 bases). Trimming removed 2 bases from V and 6 bases from J, with 15 bases in between. This CDR3 is 15 amino acids long. In germline, CDR1 is MNHEY, CDR2 SVGEGT. The CDR3 reads CASSYVGGARDTQYF. Here the CDR3 DNA reads TGTGCCAGCAGTTACGTTGGGGGGGCGCGCGATACGCAGTATTTT.

The genes are TRBV4-3 and TRBJ2-7, with D possibly TRBD1 on 5 matching bases. The V gene lost 1 base and the J gene lost 4 bases, with 8 bases spanning the gap. This CDR3 spans 13 amino acids. Germline-derived CDR1 and CDR2 are LGHNA and YSLEER. The CDR3 region is CASSQAAGYEQYF. CDR3 in DNA: TGCGCCAGCAGCCAAGCGGCAGGGTACGAGCAGTACTTC.

The sample holds one count of this clone. The chain couples TRBV5-8 to TRBJ1-1, with TRBD1 matching 7 bases. After removal of 0 bases from V and 5 bases from J, the junction contained 13 bases not matched to a gene. The CDR3 consists of 17 residues. CDR1 and CDR2 from the germline V gene are SGHTS and YDEGEE. The CDR3 loop reads CASSLARGGGAETEAFF. Written as DNA, the CDR3 is TGTGCCAGCAGCTTGGCCAGAGGAGGGGGCGCTGAAACTGAAGCTTTCTTT.

This chain connects TRBV5-8 to TRBJ2-1, with TRBD2 as a possible D gene (6 bases). Germline V gene data show CDR1 as SGHTS and CDR2 as YDEGEE. Between the trimmed V and J ends, which lost 4 bases and 7 bases, there was a span of 18 bases. The CDR3 is 15 residues long. CDR3 residues: CASSTGLPQMNEQFF. Here the CDR3 DNA reads TGTGCCAGCAGCACAGGACTACCCCAGATGAATGAGCAGTTCTTC.

J is TRBJ1-1 and V is TRBV4-3; tentatively, D is TRBD1 (5 bases). This CDR3 contains 14 residues. Germline CDR1 reads LGHNA; CDR2 reads YSLEER. V was pared by 5 bases and J by 1 base, with 11 bases between. This CDR3 reads CASSNQGANTEAFF. As DNA, the CDR3 is TGCGCCAGCAGCAACCAGGGCGCGAACACTGAAGCTTTCTTT.

V usage is TRBV15 and J usage is TRBJ2-5; D uncertain. Germline lookup yields CDR1 LNHNV and CDR2 YYDKDF (reference sequence). CDR3 size: 12 residues. Trimming pared 5 bases from V and 5 bases from J, leaving 9 bases between. For the CDR3, the DNA is TGTGCCACCAGCGATACGGTTGAGACCCAGTACTTC. Residues: CATSDTVETQYF.

The chain recombines TRBV27 with TRBJ1-2, with D tentatively TRBD1 (5 bases). The V end lost 5 bases, the J end lost 3 bases, and 13 bases lay between the germline ends. Germline CDR1 reads MNHEY; CDR2 reads SMNVEV (reference sequence). The CDR3 sequence is 14 residues long. The CDR3 sequence is CASSPGGEYYGYTF. In DNA, the CDR3 is TGTGCCAGCAGTCCCGGGGGGGAATACTATGGCTACACCTTC.

The V and J genes are TRBV5-5 and TRBJ1-2; D is unresolved. Germline CDR1 is SGHKS and CDR2 is YYEKEE (reference sequence). Trimming stripped 5 bases from V and 5 bases from J, with 4 bases between. The CDR3 spans 10 residues. CDR3 bases: TGTGCCAGCAGACTATATGGCTACACCTTC. Its translation is CASRLYGYTF. The full variable domain, completed using reference TRBV5-5 and TRBJ1-2, is DAGVTQSPTHLIKTRGQQVTLRCSPISGHKSVSWYQQVLGQGPQFIFQYYEKEERGRGNFPDRFSARQFPNYSSELNVNALLLGDSALYLCASRLYGYTFGSGTRLTVV.

The DNA of the CDR3 is TGTGCCAGCAGCCTCGGAACAGGGGGCGCAAGGGCTTTCTTT. The encoded protein is CASSLGTGGARAFF. The chain combines TRBV7-9 with TRBJ1-1, with TRBD1 matching over 9 bases. V lost 5 bases to trimming and J lost 11 bases; unmatched junction nucleotides: 12. Germline-derived CDR1 and CDR2 are SEHNR and FQNEAQ (reference sequence). This CDR3 is built from 14 residues.

The V gene is TRBV6-1, the J gene TRBJ2-5; 12 bases align to TRBD1. V dropped 2 bases and J dropped 5; count of bases not matched to a gene: 6. CDR1 is MNHNS and CDR2 is SASEGT in the germline V gene. This CDR3 has 16 amino acids. CDR3 sequence (DNA): TGTGCCAGCAGTGAATTGGGACAGGGGGCTCGGGAGACCCAGTACTTC. It codes for CASSELGQGARETQYF.

The chain employs TRBV4-1 and TRBJ2-1, with D possibly matching TRBD1 (6 bases). The CDR3 is made up of 14 amino acids. Germline V gives CDR1 MGHRA, CDR2 YSYEKL. Trimming removed 6 bases from V and 5 bases from J, with 14 bases in between. CDR3 bases: TGCGCCAGCAGAGACTGGAGACAGGACAATGAGCAGTTCTTC. This sequence encodes CASRDWRQDNEQFF.

J is TRBJ1-4 and V is TRBV7-9, with TRBD1 matching 7 bases. This CDR3 is built from 16 residues. The trim removed 3 bases at V and 5 bases at J, leaving 9 bases unmatched. Germline V lookup: CDR1 SEHNR, CDR2 FQNEAQ (reference sequence). CDR3 DNA: TGTGCCAGCAGCTTCACTCCGGGACAGACGAATGAAAAACTGTTTTTT. As protein: CASSFTPGQTNEKLFF.

The chain links TRBV29-1 to TRBJ1-2, with TRBD1 matching over 10 bases. J lost 8 bases, V lost 1 base, and 4 bases had no gene match. The CDR3 is 13 residues long. Germline CDR1 is SQVTM and CDR2 is ANQGSEA. The CDR3 protein is CSVEADRGQGYTF. As DNA, the CDR3 is TGCAGCGTTGAAGCCGACAGGGGGCAGGGCTACACCTTC.

CDR3 sequence (DNA): TGCGCCAGCAGCCGAGGGGGCGTCGTCAGAACTAATGAAAAACTGTTTTTT. Its protein product is CASSRGGVVRTNEKLFF. The rearrangement uses TRBV4-1 and TRBJ1-4; 7 nucleotides agree with TRBD1. The CDR3 covers 17 residues. Trimming at V came to 4 bases and at J to 1 base, leaving 9 bases not matched to a gene. CDR1 is MGHRA and CDR2 is YSYEKL in the germline V gene.

The chain joins TRBV6-5 to TRBJ1-1, with 9 bases that match TRBD1. Germline trimming cut 2 bases from V and 6 bases from J; bases unmatched to any gene: 4. This CDR3 spans 14 amino acids. The germline gives CDR1 MNHEY, CDR2 SVGAGI. CDR3 sequence (DNA): TGTGCCAGCAGTTACCGGGACAGGGTGTCTGAAGCTTTCTTT. This codes for CASSYRDRVSEAFF.

The chain employs TRBV5-4 and TRBJ2-3, with D tentatively TRBD1 (6 bases). The length of the CDR3 is 13 residues. V lost 5 bases, J lost 3 bases, and 10 bases lay in between. Looked up from germline, CDR1 is SGHNT and CDR2 is YYREEE (reference sequence). CDR3: CASSPTGTDTQYF. For the CDR3, the DNA is TGTGCCAGCAGTCCAACAGGGACAGATACGCAGTATTTT.

The gene calls are TRBV7-8 and TRBJ1-3, with 11 positions matching TRBD1. The CDR3 is 17 amino acids. Germline loops: CDR1 SGHVS, CDR2 FQNEAQ. The junction had 7 bases not matched to a gene; V was cut back by 4 bases and J by 2 bases. CDR3 protein: CASSSSGTGGAGNTIYF. The CDR3 bases are TGTGCCAGCAGCTCTTCCGGGACAGGGGGGGCTGGAAACACCATATATTTT.

This clone has just a few counts. The chain combines TRBV10-2 with TRBJ1-4; D is perhaps TRBD1 (6 bases). CDR1 WSHSY and CDR2 SAAADI come from the germline V gene. V lost 5 bases to trimming and J lost 2 bases, with 12 bases between them. The CDR3 loop spans 15 amino acids. CDR3 DNA sequence: TGCGCCAGCAGTCGAAGGGACATTACTAATGAAAAACTGTTTTTT. Protein product: CASSRRDITNEKLFF.

CDR3 coding DNA: TGTGCCAGCAGCTTGGGGGGACTAGAAGCTGCCGGGGAGCTGTTTTTT. Protein product: CASSLGGLEAAGELFF. J is TRBJ2-2 and V is TRBV5-6, with 8 positions matching TRBD2. Germline V gene lookup returns CDR1 SGHDT and CDR2 YYEEEE. Unmatched junction bases numbered 7, after V lost 0 bases and J lost 6 bases. CDR3 length: 16 residues.

The rearrangement joins TRBV7-9 to TRBJ1-6; no clear D. The CDR3 extends over 13 amino acids. CDR1 and CDR2 from the germline V gene are SEHNR and FQNEAQ (reference sequence). Trimming removed 2 bases from V and 10 bases from J, with 9 bases in between. CDR3: CASSLPGYSPLHF. DNA for the CDR3: TGTGCCAGCAGCTTACCAGGTTACTCACCCCTCCACTTT. Full variable domain (rest looked up from reference TRBV7-9 and TRBJ1-6): DTGVSQNPRHKITKRGQNVTFRCDPISEHNRLYWYRQTLGQGPEFLTYFQNEAQLEKSRLLSDRFSAERPKGSFSTLEIQRTEQGDSAMYLCASSLPGYSPLHFGNGTRLTVT.

The gene calls are TRBV5-4 and TRBJ2-7; D unresolved. V shed 0 bases and J shed 6 bases, with 16 bases lying between them. CDR1 SGHNT and CDR2 YYREEE come from the germline V gene (reference sequence). This CDR3 is built from 15 residues. CDR3 bases: TGTGCCAGCAGCTTGGTAGCAAGCTTTATCAGCGAGCAGTACTTC. Amino acids: CASSLVASFISEQYF. Full variable domain (outside the CDR3, taken from reference TRBV5-4 and TRBJ2-7): ETGVTQSPTHLIKTRGQQVTLRCSSQSGHNTVSWYQQALGQGPQFIFQYYREEENGRGNFPPRFSGLQFPNYSSELNVNALELDDSALYLCASSLVASFISEQYFGPGTRLTVT.

The chain joins TRBV4-3 to TRBJ1-3, with D possibly matching TRBD1 (5 bases). The V gene's germline CDR1 is LGHNA and CDR2 YSLEER. The CDR3 is made up of 15 amino acids. V lost 3 bases, J lost 2 bases, and 11 bases lay in between. CDR3 sequence: CASSQIGTPGNTIYF. DNA for the CDR3: TGCGCCAGCAGCCAGATCGGGACTCCTGGAAACACCATATATTTT.

The chain uses TRBV4-1 and TRBJ2-7, with 9 positions matching TRBD2. Trimming at V came to 4 bases and at J to 5 bases, leaving 9 bases not matched to a gene. This CDR3 is built from 15 residues. The germline V gene has CDR1 MGHRA and CDR2 YSYEKL. The CDR3: CASSPAASGNNEQYF. CDR3 in DNA: TGCGCCAGCAGCCCAGCGGCTAGCGGGAATAACGAGCAGTACTTC.